This T cell receptor beta chain was captured in a study of T cell changes during pregnancy in multiple sclerosis. Measured with immunoSEQ multiplex PCR; TCRdb has only the in-frame clones, and not every one. The top ten hold about 1.9% of the sample, which has 50,000 or so clones, 85% to 95% seen once. The V gene's germline CDR1 is MNHNS and CDR2 SASEGT. V lost 9 bases to trimming and J lost 2 bases; unmatched junction nucleotides: 6. The CDR3 contains 13 residues. The V and J genes are TRBV6-1 and TRBJ2-7; 8 bases are a match to TRBD1. The sequence derives from a female donor with multiple sclerosis, enrolled in a pregnancy study. The sequenced sample was peripheral blood, obtained in the second trimester of pregnancy. The CDR3 here is CARSRGPTYEQYF. The CDR3 region has the DNA TGTGCCAGATCCAGGGGGCCCACCTACGAGCAGTACTTC.